This T cell receptor beta chain was recorded in a study of blood T cell repertoires in COVID-19. Study background: The cDNA or gDNA used as material had been derived from T cells, B-cell-depleted T cells, or PBMCs.

The study drew participants aged about 18 to 95 years from some 25 US areas. Participant-reported clinical history was the basis for cohort assignment. This CDR3 is 14 amino acids long. Looked up from germline, CDR1 is SGHTA and CDR2 is FQGTGA. Deletions cut 0 bases from V and 9 bases from J, with 12 bases between. Per the study methods: Cell counts per sample came from amplifying reference gene primers. Assay: immunoSEQ multiplex PCR; the TCRdb copy retains only in-frame clones and omits some. V, J and clone size reflect that table, while D and trimming were determined from the DNA. The sample shows 200,000 to 250,000 clones, approximately 90% of them seen only once.

This TCR was sampled from a man in his forties or fifties who had been exposed to COVID-19. The rearrangement uses TRBV7-3 and TRBJ2-1; the D gene is possibly TRBD1 (6 bases). Sequenced sample: PBMCs or T cells enriched from blood (not recorded which). Written as DNA, the CDR3 is TGTGCCAGCAGCTTAACTAGAGTAGGGGGTGAGCAGTTCTTC. This codes for CASSLTRVGGEQFF.